This T cell receptor beta chain stems from a study of response to subunit inactivated influenza vaccine. TCRdb independently ran MiXCR on the RT-PCR reads; one entry per CDR3 protein. The sample holds roughly 620,000 distinct CDR3 sequences, over 9% seen once. This CDR3 spans 13 amino acids. Trimming shortened V by 3 bases and J by 5 bases, and 8 bases separated the two germline ends. Per germline, CDR1 SNHLY and CDR2 FYNNEI. The sample was also reused in another study, on T cells expressing NK-cell markers. That source adds: In generating TCR beta cDNA, 5'RACE template switching with UMIs was used. Sorted CD3+CD56+NKG2C+, CD3+CD56+NKG2C- and CD3+CD56-NKG2C+ T cells provided the TCR beta repertoires.

This chain connects TRBV2 to TRBJ1-5; D gene unclear. The source of this sequence is a man aged 45 to 65 who received an inactivated influenza vaccine. This specimen consisted of PBMCs from blood, obtained on the day of vaccination. The CDR3 loop is CASSENRYQPQHF. CDR3 in DNA: TGTGCCAGCAGTGAGAATAGATATCAGCCCCAGCATTTT.